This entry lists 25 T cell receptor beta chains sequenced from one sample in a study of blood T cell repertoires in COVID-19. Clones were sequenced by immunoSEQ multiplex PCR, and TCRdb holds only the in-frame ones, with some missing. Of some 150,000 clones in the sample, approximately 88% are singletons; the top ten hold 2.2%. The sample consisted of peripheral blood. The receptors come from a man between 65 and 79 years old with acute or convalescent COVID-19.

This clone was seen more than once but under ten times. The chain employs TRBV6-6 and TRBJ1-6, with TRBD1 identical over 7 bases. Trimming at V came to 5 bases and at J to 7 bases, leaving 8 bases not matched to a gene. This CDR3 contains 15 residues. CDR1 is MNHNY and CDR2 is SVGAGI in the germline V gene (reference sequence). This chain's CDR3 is CASSRLTGRNSPLHF. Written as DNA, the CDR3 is TGTGCCAGCAGTCGCCTGACAGGGAGAAATTCACCCCTCCACTTT.

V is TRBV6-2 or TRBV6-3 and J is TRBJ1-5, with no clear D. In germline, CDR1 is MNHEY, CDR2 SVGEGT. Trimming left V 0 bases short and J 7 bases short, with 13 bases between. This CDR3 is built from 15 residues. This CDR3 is CASSYSISSGQPQHF. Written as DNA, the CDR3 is TGTGCCAGCAGTTACTCGATCAGTTCGGGGCAGCCCCAGCATTTT.

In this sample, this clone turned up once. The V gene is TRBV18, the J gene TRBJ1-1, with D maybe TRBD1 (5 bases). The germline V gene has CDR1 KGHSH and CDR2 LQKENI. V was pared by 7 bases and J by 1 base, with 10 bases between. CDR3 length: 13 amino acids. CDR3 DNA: TGTGCCAGCTTAGACAGCGCGAACACTGAAGCTTTCTTT. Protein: CASLDSANTEAFF.

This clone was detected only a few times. CDR3 sequence: CASSQQTGGGTEAFF. The CDR3 region has the DNA TGTGCCAGCAGCCAACAGACAGGGGGCGGCACTGAAGCTTTCTTT. The rearrangement links TRBV14 to TRBJ1-1; the match to TRBD1 covers 10 bases. Trimming at V came to 2 bases and at J to 4 bases, leaving 4 bases not matched to a gene. The CDR3 totals 15 residues. CDR1 is SGHDN, CDR2 FVKESK, per germline.

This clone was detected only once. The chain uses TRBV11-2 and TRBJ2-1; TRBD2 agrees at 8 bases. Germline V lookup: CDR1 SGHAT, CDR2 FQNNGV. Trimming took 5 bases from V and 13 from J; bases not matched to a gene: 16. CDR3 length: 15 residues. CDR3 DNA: TGTGCCAGCAGCCAACTAGCGGCCCGACCAGGGCAACAGTTCTTC. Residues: CASSQLAARPGQQFF.

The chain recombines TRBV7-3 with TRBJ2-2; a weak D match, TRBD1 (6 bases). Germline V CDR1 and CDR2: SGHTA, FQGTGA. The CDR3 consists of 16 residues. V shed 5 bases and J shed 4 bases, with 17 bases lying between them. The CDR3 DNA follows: TGTGCCAGCAGCCGCATCTCAGGGGCAGGCACCGGGGAGCTGTTTTTT. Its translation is CASSRISGAGTGELFF.

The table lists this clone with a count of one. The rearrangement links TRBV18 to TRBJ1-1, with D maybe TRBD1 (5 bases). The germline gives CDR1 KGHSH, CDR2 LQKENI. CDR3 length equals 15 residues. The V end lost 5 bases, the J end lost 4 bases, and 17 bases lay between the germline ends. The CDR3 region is CASSVGGTVSTEAFF. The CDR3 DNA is TGTGCCAGCTCAGTCGGGGGGACGGTGAGCACTGAAGCTTTCTTT. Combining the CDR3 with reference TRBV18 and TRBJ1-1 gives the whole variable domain NAGVMQNPRHLVRRRGQEARLRCSPMKGHSHVYWYRQLPEEGLKFMVYLQKENIIDESGMPKERFSAEFPKEGPSILRIQQVVRGDSAAYFCASSVGGTVSTEAFFGQGTRLTVV.

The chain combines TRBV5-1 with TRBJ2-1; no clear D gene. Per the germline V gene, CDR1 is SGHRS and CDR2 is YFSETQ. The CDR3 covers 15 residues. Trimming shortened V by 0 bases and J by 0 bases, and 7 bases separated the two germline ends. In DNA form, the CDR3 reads TGCGCCAGCAGCTTGGACGCTAGCTCCTACAATGAGCAGTTCTTC. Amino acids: CASSLDASSYNEQFF. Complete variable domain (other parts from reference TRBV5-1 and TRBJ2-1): KAGVTQTPRYLIKTRGQQVTLSCSPISGHRSVSWYQQTPGQGLQFLFEYFSETQRNKGNFPGRFSGRQFSNSRSEMNVSTLELGDSALYLCASSLDASSYNEQFFGPGTRLTVL.

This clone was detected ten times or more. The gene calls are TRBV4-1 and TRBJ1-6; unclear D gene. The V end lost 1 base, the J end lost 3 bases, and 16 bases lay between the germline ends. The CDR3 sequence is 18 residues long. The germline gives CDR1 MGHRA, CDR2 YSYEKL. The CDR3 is CASSQGMWVGGYNSPLHF. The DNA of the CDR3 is TGCGCCAGCAGCCAAGGAATGTGGGTCGGAGGCTATAATTCACCCCTCCACTTT.

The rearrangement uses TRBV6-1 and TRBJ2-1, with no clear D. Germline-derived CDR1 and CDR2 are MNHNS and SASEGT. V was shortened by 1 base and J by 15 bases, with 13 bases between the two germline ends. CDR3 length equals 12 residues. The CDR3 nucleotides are TGTGCCAGCAGTGAAGGACTCCCGGATCGGTTCTTC. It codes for CASSEGLPDRFF.

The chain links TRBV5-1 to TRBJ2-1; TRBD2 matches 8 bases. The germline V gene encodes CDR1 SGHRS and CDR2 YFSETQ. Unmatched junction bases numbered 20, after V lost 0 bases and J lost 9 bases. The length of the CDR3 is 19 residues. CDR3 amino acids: CASSLGAYPPGLGASEQFF. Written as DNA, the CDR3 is TGCGCCAGCAGCTTGGGGGCGTACCCCCCGGGACTAGGAGCTAGTGAGCAGTTCTTC.

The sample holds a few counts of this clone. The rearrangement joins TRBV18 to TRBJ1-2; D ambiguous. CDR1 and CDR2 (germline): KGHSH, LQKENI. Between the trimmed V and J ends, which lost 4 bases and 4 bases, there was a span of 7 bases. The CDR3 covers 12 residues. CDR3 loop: CASSRDIYGYTF. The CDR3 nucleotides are TGTGCCAGCTCACGAGACATCTATGGCTACACCTTC.

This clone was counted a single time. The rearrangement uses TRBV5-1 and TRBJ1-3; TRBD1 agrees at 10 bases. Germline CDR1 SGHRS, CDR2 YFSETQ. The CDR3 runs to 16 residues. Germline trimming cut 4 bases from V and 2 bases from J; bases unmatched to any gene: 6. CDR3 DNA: TGCGCCAGCAGCCGCTCCGGGACAGGGGCTGGAAACACCATATATTTT. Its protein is CASSRSGTGAGNTIYF.

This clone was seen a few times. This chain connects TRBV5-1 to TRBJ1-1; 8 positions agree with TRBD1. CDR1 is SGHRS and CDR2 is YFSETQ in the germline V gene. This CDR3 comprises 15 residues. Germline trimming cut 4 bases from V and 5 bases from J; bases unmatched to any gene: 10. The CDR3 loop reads CASSPGDRKGTEAFF. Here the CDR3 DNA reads TGCGCCAGCAGCCCTGGGGACAGGAAGGGGACTGAAGCTTTCTTT.

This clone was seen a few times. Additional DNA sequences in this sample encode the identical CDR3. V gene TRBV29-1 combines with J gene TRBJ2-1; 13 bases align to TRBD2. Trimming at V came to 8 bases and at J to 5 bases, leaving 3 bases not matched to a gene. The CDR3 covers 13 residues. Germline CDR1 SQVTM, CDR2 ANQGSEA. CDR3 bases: TGCAGCACGGGACTAGCGGGGCACAATGAGCAGTTCTTC. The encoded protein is CSTGLAGHNEQFF.

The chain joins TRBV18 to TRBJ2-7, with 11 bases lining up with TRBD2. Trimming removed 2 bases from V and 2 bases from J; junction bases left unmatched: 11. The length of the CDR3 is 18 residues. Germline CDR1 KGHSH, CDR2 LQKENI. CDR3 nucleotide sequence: TGTGCCAGCTCACCAGGTCTAGCGGGAGGCCCAAGACCCTACGAGCAGTACTTC. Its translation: CASSPGLAGGPRPYEQYF.

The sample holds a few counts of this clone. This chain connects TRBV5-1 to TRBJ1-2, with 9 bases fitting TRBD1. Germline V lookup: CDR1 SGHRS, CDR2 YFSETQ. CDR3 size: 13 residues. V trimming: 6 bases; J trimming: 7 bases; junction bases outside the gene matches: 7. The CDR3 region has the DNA TGCGCCAGCACCCCACAGGGGGCAAGTGGCTACACCTTC. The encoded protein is CASTPQGASGYTF.

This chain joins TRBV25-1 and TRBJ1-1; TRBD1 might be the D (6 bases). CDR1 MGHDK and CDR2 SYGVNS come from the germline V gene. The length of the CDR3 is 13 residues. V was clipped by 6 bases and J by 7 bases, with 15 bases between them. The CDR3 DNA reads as TGTGCCAGCAGGAAATCCGGGGGGCTTGAAGCTTTCTTT. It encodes CASRKSGGLEAFF.

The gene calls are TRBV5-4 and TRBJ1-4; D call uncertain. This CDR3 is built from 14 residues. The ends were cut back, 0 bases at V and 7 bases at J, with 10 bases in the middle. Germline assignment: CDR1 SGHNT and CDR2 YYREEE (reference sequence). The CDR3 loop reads CASSLARAGEKLFF. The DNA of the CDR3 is TGTGCCAGCAGCTTGGCCCGGGCGGGTGAAAAACTGTTTTTT.

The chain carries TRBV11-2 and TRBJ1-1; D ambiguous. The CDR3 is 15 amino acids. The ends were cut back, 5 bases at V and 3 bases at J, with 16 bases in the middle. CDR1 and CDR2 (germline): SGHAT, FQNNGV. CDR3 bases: TGTGCCAGCAGCCACATCTCAAGGAGGGACACTGAAGCTTTCTTT. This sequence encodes CASSHISRRDTEAFF.

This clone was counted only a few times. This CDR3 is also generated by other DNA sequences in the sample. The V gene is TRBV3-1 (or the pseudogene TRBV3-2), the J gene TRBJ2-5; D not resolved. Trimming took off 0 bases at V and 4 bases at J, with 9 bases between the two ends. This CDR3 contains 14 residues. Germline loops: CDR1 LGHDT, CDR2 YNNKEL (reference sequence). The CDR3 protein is CASSQEGRRETQYF. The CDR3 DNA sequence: TGTGCCAGCAGCCAAGAGGGCAGAAGAGAGACCCAGTACTTC.

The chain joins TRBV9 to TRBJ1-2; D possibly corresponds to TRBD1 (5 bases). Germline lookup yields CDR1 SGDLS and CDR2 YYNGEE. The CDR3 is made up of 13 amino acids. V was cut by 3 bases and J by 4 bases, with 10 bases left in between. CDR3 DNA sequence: TGTGCCAGCAGCGATCAGGGTGGCTATGGCTACACCTTC. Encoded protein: CASSDQGGYGYTF. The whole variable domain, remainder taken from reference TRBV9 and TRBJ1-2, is DSGVTQTPKHLITATGQRVTLRCSPRSGDLSVYWYQQSLDQGLQFLIQYYNGEERAKGNILERFSAQQFPDLHSELNLSSLELGDSALYFCASSDQGGYGYTFGSGTRLTVV.

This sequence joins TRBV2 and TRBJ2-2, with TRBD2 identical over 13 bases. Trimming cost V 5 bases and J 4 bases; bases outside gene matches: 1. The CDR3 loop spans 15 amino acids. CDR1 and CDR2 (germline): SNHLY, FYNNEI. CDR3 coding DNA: TGTGCCAGCAGTCGACTAGCGGGAGGCACCGGGGAGCTGTTTTTT. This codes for CASSRLAGGTGELFF.

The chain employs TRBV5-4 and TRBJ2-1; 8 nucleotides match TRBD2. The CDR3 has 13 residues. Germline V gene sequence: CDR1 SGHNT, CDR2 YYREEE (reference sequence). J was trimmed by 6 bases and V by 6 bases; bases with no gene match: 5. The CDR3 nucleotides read TGTGCCAGCACCGAGCGGGGGCCCAATGAGCAGTTCTTC. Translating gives CASTERGPNEQFF. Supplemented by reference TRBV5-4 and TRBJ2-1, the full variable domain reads ETGVTQSPTHLIKTRGQQVTLRCSSQSGHNTVSWYQQALGQGPQFIFQYYREEENGRGNFPPRFSGLQFPNYSSELNVNALELDDSALYLCASTERGPNEQFFGPGTRLTVL.

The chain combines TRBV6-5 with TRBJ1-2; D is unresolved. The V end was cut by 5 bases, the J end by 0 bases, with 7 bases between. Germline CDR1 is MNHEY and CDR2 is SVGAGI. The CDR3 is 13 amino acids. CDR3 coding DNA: TGTGCCAGCAGTAGAACACCTAACTATGGCTACACCTTC. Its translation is CASSRTPNYGYTF.